The sequence of this TCR beta chain was determined in a study of cytomegalovirus exposure and HLA in healthy donors (dated by TCRdb to about 2017). At the level of the whole study: According to a later analysis, the 120 or so validation repertoires were produced on the same platform as the roughly 600 repertoires of the first cohort. The study aimed to test whether signatures of past pathogen exposure could be identified by cataloging public T cell receptors. Besides the first cohort of roughly 640 subjects, a separate validation cohort made up of roughly 120 different subjects was used. The study combined high-throughput TCR immunosequencing, statistical association of individual TCRs with disease status, and machine learning to predict cytomegalovirus infection status.

For CDR1 and CDR2, the germline V gene lists MNHNS and SASEGT. Its CDR3 holds 16 amino acids, cysteine through phenylalanine. Here the CDR3 DNA is all that survives: 48 bases in frame from base 1. Trimming costs V 3 bases and J 3 bases, and their ends lie 18 bases apart. Receptors were amplified or captured by the immunoSEQ multiplex PCR assay. On the study's bioinformatics: A statistical classification framework was developed to diagnose cytomegalovirus status using the catalog of TCR beta chain sequences. TCRdb took over this immuneACCESS table, retaining in-frame rearrangements with V and J assigned. Such tables are incomplete; in checked studies, under half of the missing clones stem from an unresolved V gene, and the remainder is unexplained. V and J calls and clone size are copied from that table; D and trimming were computed from the DNA. In this sample the table shows some 140,000 clones, about four fifths of which occur a single time. The biggest ten clones account for under 1.5% of the sample.

To note about this clone: Its binding antigen is unknown. Within one base of it there is no much larger clone, and no base qualities were kept.

The paper's findings and limits, for the study overall: The classifier was reported to diagnose cytomegalovirus status with high specificity and sensitivity in both the original cohort and the validation cohort. The authors suggested that the approach could potentially be extended to other disease states and immunological phenotypes. A few of the identified cytomegalovirus-associated TCR beta chains were confirmed in vitro to be specific for cytomegalovirus antigens. A total of around 150 TCR beta chains were listed by the study as associated with cytomegalovirus. Across donors, most TCR sequences were observed very rarely, whereas some public TCRs were present in many individuals. All 110 or so repertoires were used to score co-occurrence in the validation cohort in a later analysis, because that analysis had no HLA typing for the cohort. A later analysis found that TCRs clustered in the first cohort also tended to co-occur in the roughly 110 validation repertoires, with about 94% of cluster scores above 0.

Separate from the roughly 700-subject first cohort, the validation cohort of some 130 subjects was the group to which the donors belonged. Recombination joined TRBV6-1 with TRBJ2-7; too little of a D gene remains to name it. The material sequenced was PBMCs. The clonotype was recovered from a woman aged 25 to 45 in good health and CMV-seronegative. The nucleotide sequence is given as TGTGCCAGCAGTGATTTGTCGAGGTATCGGAACTACGAGCAGTACTTC. It translates to CASSDLSRYRNYEQYF.